A single sample is the source of the 17 T cell receptor beta chains below, sequenced in a study of identical twins. A single record per CDR3 protein comes from TCRdb applying MiXCR to the 5' RACE reads. The data show 400,000 to 550,000 distinct CDR3 sequences, with 13% to 15% seen just once and about 1% held by the top ten. The same sample was also studied in work on yellow fever vaccine responses in identical twins.

The sample consisted of CD4+ T cells sorted from blood. The source of these receptors is a woman between 18 and 29 years old in good health.

The sample holds many counts of this clonotype. This chain links TRBV18 with TRBJ2-7; 11 bases match TRBD2. V trimming: 3 bases; J trimming: 3 bases; junction bases outside the gene matches: 4. The CDR3 contains 15 residues. Germline V CDR1 and CDR2: KGHSH, LQKENI. CDR3 sequence: CASSPSSGRLYEQYF. The DNA of the CDR3 is TGTGCCAGCTCACCCTCTAGCGGGAGGCTCTACGAGCAGTACTTC.

The chain carries TRBV28 and TRBJ2-6; D is undetermined. Between the trimmed V and J ends, which lost 6 bases and 0 bases, there was a span of 18 bases. Germline V gene lookup returns CDR1 MDHEN and CDR2 SYDVKM. The CDR3 spans 18 residues. The CDR3 protein is CASSRPLPPGSGANVLTF. CDR3 sequence (DNA): TGTGCCAGCAGCCGCCCTCTACCCCCCGGCTCTGGGGCCAACGTCCTGACTTTC.

The gene calls are TRBV5-4 and TRBJ2-1; the D is unclear. The CDR3 loop spans 13 amino acids. The germline V gene has CDR1 SGHNT and CDR2 YYREEE (reference sequence). Trimming cost V 4 bases and J 9 bases, with 14 bases left between them. The CDR3 nucleotides read TGTGCCAGCAGCCCCCCGTCCCGCCGTGAGCAGTTCTTC. Protein product: CASSPPSRREQFF.

This CDR3 reads CASSLRGEYEQYF. CDR3 nucleotide sequence: TGTGCCAGCTCACTCCGGGGGGAATACGAGCAGTACTTC. This sequence joins TRBV18 and TRBJ2-7, with 7 bases matching TRBD2. Losses at the gene ends were 4 bases for V and 4 bases for J; bases not matched to a gene: 4. CDR3 length: 13 amino acids. Looked up from germline, CDR1 is KGHSH and CDR2 is LQKENI. The entire variable domain, with the rest obtained from reference TRBV18 and TRBJ2-7, is as follows: NAGVMQNPRHLVRRRGQEARLRCSPMKGHSHVYWYRQLPEEGLKFMVYLQKENIIDESGMPKERFSAEFPKEGPSILRIQQVVRGDSAAYFCASSLRGEYEQYFGPGTRLTVT.

This sequence joins TRBV6-1 and TRBJ1-3, with 7 bases lining up with TRBD1. The V and J ends lost 8 bases and 4 bases, in that order; junction bases with no gene match: 5. The CDR3 length is 13 residues. The V gene's germline CDR1 is MNHNS and CDR2 SASEGT. The CDR3 sequence: CASSTGLGNTIYF. The CDR3 nucleotides are TGTGCCAGCTCGACAGGGTTGGGAAACACCATATATTTT.

The genes are TRBV7-6 and TRBJ2-5; 11 nucleotides match TRBD1. Germline lookup yields CDR1 SGHVS and CDR2 FNYEAQ. V was clipped by 5 bases and J by 0 bases; unmatched bases: 8. This CDR3 has 17 amino acids. CDR3 bases: TGTGCCAGCAGCCCCCGGGACAGGGGGACTTACCAAGAGACCCAGTACTTC. Protein product: CASSPRDRGTYQETQYF.

This chain joins TRBV5-6 and TRBJ1-1; no firm D call. With 2 bases removed from V and 5 bases from J, the gap between germline ends came to 13 bases. The length of the CDR3 is 14 residues. Germline V gene lookup returns CDR1 SGHDT and CDR2 YYEEEE. CDR3 sequence reads: CASSFPTTVTEAFF. CDR3 bases: TGTGCCAGCAGCTTCCCCACGACCGTGACTGAAGCTTTCTTT.

This clonotype showed up just a few times. The V and J genes are TRBV25-1 and TRBJ2-5; 11 bases are shared with TRBD2. CDR3 length: 15 residues. V lost 6 bases to trimming and J lost 3 bases; unmatched junction nucleotides: 6. Germline CDR1 is MGHDK and CDR2 is SYGVNS. CDR3 nucleotide sequence: TGTGCCAGCAGGGATAGCGGGAGGGCCGAAGAGACCCAGTACTTC. This gives the protein CASRDSGRAEETQYF.

The chain links TRBV21-1 to TRBJ2-4. TRBV21-1 is classified as a pseudogene. The CDR3 covers 16 residues. The chain's CDR3 is CASSKDKGQTKNIQYF. CDR3 nucleotides: TGTGCCAGCAGCAAAGATAAAGGCCAGACCAAAAACATTCAGTACTTC.

The chain joins TRBV7-2 to TRBJ2-6; D uncertain. V lost 7 bases to trimming and J lost 5 bases, with 15 bases between them. The CDR3 runs 15 residues. The germline CDR1 and CDR2 sequences are SGHTA and FQGNSA. CDR3 amino acids: CASTKNPNRANVLTF. For the CDR3, the DNA is TGTGCCAGCACCAAAAACCCGAACAGGGCCAACGTCCTGACTTTC.

This clonotype was observed a single time. The rearrangement links TRBV4-3 to TRBJ2-5, with TRBD1 matching 8 bases. The junction had 5 bases not matched to a gene; V was cut back by 1 base and J by 1 base. This CDR3 comprises 16 residues. The germline V gene has CDR1 LGHNA and CDR2 YSLEER. This CDR3 is CASSQVGQGAQETQYF. Written as DNA, the CDR3 is TGCGCCAGCAGCCAAGTAGGGCAGGGGGCCCAAGAGACCCAGTACTTC.

The chain combines TRBV4-3 with TRBJ2-1; D might be TRBD1 or TRBD2, each matching 5 bases. CDR1 is LGHNA, CDR2 YSLEER, per germline. This CDR3 comprises 15 residues. Between the trimmed V and J ends, which lost 3 bases and 5 bases, there was a span of 14 bases. The CDR3 DNA reads TGCGCCAGCAGCCAGGACGGGCGAGGGGACAATGAGCAGTTCTTC. This codes for CASSQDGRGDNEQFF.

This clonotype showed up just a few times. The chain is built from TRBV6-1 and TRBJ2-5; D not resolved. CDR1 and CDR2 from the germline V gene are MNHNS and SASEGT. The CDR3 runs to 13 residues. The ends were cut back, 4 bases at V and 2 bases at J, with 8 bases in the middle. The CDR3 sequence: CASSGRSQETQYF. The CDR3 DNA follows: TGTGCCAGCAGTGGTCGATCTCAAGAGACCCAGTACTTC.

The chain combines TRBV30 with TRBJ2-7; tentative D call: TRBD2 (6 bases). This CDR3 is built from 13 residues. Germline CDR1 reads GTSNPN; CDR2 reads SVGIG (reference sequence). V was cut by 3 bases and J by 2 bases, with 11 bases left in between. The CDR3 spells CAWSSGSPYEQYF. The CDR3 DNA follows: TGTGCCTGGAGCAGCGGGTCTCCCTACGAGCAGTACTTC.

As for this clonotype: One junction end disagrees with the germline gene, perhaps due to a read error. V usage is TRBV14 and J usage is TRBJ2-2; 8 bases align to TRBD2. Germline CDR1 reads SGHDN; CDR2 reads FVKESK. The CDR3 extends over 14 amino acids. CDR3 loop: CASSISGSPGEVFF. CDR3 sequence (DNA): TGTGCCAGCAGTATCAGCGGGAGTCCCGGGGAGGTGTTTTTT.

The chain joins TRBV3-1 to TRBJ1-6; D unclear. V was pared by 0 bases and J by 8 bases, with 11 bases between. CDR3 length: 15 residues. CDR1 and CDR2 from the germline V gene are LGHDT and YNNKEL (reference sequence). CDR3 DNA: TGTGCCAGCAGCCAAGATAACGGTGGCTATTCACCCCTCCACTTT. Its translation: CASSQDNGGYSPLHF. Variable domain in full (rest from reference TRBV3-1 and TRBJ1-6): DTAVSQTPKYLVTQMGNDKSIKCEQNLGHDTMYWYKQDSKKFLKIMFSYNNKELIINETVPNRFSPKSPDKAHLNLHINSLELGDSAVYFCASSQDNGGYSPLHFGNGTRLTVT.

The J gene is TRBJ2-3, the V gene TRBV28, with D possibly being TRBD1 (7 bases). Per the germline V gene, CDR1 is MDHEN and CDR2 is SYDVKM. The CDR3 sequence is 14 residues long. V was trimmed by 7 bases and J by 5 bases, leaving 16 bases between them. The CDR3 protein is CASISQGRGDTQYF. CDR3 nucleotides: TGTGCCAGCATCTCACAGGGGCGGGGAGATACGCAGTATTTT.